This T cell receptor beta chain was captured in a study of glioma-infiltrating T cells after dendritic cell vaccination. Method: immunoSEQ multiplex PCR; TCRdb's copy keeps in-frame clones and lacks some. The sample lists about 73,000 clones, roughly 87% occurring once. Blood PBMC samples: pre-vaccination, two weeks post third vaccination, and at tumor progression. The CDR3 is 15 residues long. Germline V gives CDR1 MNHNY, CDR2 SVGAGI (reference sequence). Trimming cost V 8 bases and J 4 bases; bases outside gene matches: 13. This clone showed up many times. The chain links TRBV6-6 to TRBJ2-7; 8 bases match TRBD2. Sequencing was performed on blood, taken before dendritic cell vaccination. The receptor's source is a human donor with glioblastoma. CDR3 loop: CASRSGAAGVYEQYV. The CDR3 DNA follows: TGTGCCAGCCGCTCTGGGGCAGCGGGAGTTTACGAGCAGTACGTC.